These T cell receptor beta chains were read from a single sample in a study of blood T cell repertoires in COVID-19. Using immunoSEQ multiplex PCR, the repertoire was profiled, and TCRdb retains in-frame clones only, with some absent. The data contain about 130,000 clones, around 81% of them singletons. Specimen: peripheral blood. Receptor source: a man younger than 40 with COVID-19, enrolled during active disease. CDR3s include the opening cysteine and the closing phenylalanine or tryptophan. D genes are given only for firm matches. Clone size appears in some rows only: once, few, many, or a class for an expanded clone.

v_call	clone_size	j_call	d_call	cdr3_aa	cdr3_nt
TRBV18	-	TRBJ2-3	TRBD2	CASSPPGLAGVYGTQYF	TGTGCCAGCTCACCGCCGGGACTAGCGGGAGTATATGGTACGCAGTATTTT
TRBV10-2	once	TRBJ2-5	TRBD1	CASSAGGSKETQYF	TGCGCCAGCAGCGCAGGGGGTAGTAAAGAGACCCAGTACTTC
TRBV10-1	-	TRBJ2-1	TRBD2	CASSAGRSYNEQFF	TGCGCCAGCAGTGCCGGGAGGTCATACAATGAGCAGTTCTTC
TRBV28	-	TRBJ2-7	TRBD2	CASSYRGLAHEQYF	TGTGCCAGCAGTTACAGGGGACTAGCTCACGAGCAGTACTTC
TRBV12-2	-	TRBJ2-3	-	CASRQDRADTQYF	TGTGCAAGTCGACAAGACAGGGCAGATACGCAGTATTTT
TRBV6-6	-	TRBJ2-7	TRBD1	CASSTNRGAYEQYF	TGTGCCAGCTCTACCAACAGGGGAGCCTACGAGCAGTACTTC
TRBV7-2	-	TRBJ2-1	TRBD2	CASSVELAGGQNEQFF	TGTGCCAGCAGCGTAGAACTAGCGGGGGGGCAAAATGAGCAGTTCTTC
TRBV5-1	-	TRBJ2-6	TRBD1	CASSLEGAGGANVLTF	TGCGCCAGCAGCTTGGAGGGGGCTGGTGGGGCCAACGTCCTGACTTTC
TRBV7-2	-	TRBJ1-1	TRBD1	CASSPAPTGSNTEAFF	TGTGCCAGCAGCCCCGCACCGACAGGGTCGAACACTGAAGCTTTCTTT
TRBV18	-	TRBJ1-5	-	CASSPEGRGTQHF	TGTGCCAGCTCACCGGAGGGAAGAGGGACCCAGCATTTT
TRBV6-6	-	TRBJ2-1	-	CASSYSEGEQFF	TGTGCCAGCAGTTACTCGGAGGGTGAGCAGTTCTTC
TRBV27	-	TRBJ2-3	TRBD2	CASSSLAGRPLSTDTQYF	TGTGCCAGCAGTTCACTAGCGGGGAGACCCCTTAGCACAGATACGCAGTATTTT
TRBV7-9	-	TRBJ1-5	-	CASSAGVQPQHF	TGTGCCAGCAGCGCAGGGGTCCAGCCCCAGCATTTT
TRBV5-5	-	TRBJ2-7	-	CASSRDNFYEQYF	TGTGCCAGCAGCCGGGACAATTTCTACGAGCAGTACTTC
TRBV2	-	TRBJ1-5	-	CASTWRFNQPQHF	TGTGCCAGCACATGGCGGTTTAATCAGCCCCAGCATTTT
TRBV19	-	TRBJ2-1	-	CASRIGHTPWIEQFF	TGTGCCAGTAGGATCGGACACACTCCTTGGATTGAGCAGTTCTTC
TRBV2	-	TRBJ2-3	-	CASSVGVGTDTQYF	TGTGCCAGCAGTGTAGGGGTTGGGACAGATACGCAGTATTTT
TRBV21-1	-	TRBJ2-6	-	CASSKDAPQGPLLPFSGANVLTF	TGTGCCAGCAGCAAAGACGCCCCTCAGGGGCCACTCCTCCCATTCTCTGGGGCCAACGTCCTGACTTTC
TRBV4-1	once	TRBJ2-5	TRBD1	CASSQDWAGGETQYF	TGCGCCAGCAGCCAAGATTGGGCAGGGGGAGAGACCCAGTACTTC
TRBV4-2	-	TRBJ1-1	-	CASSQAGGGTEAFF	TGTGCCAGCAGCCAAGCGGGGGGAGGGACTGAAGCTTTCTTT
TRBV14	-	TRBJ2-7	-	CASSQDLTAYEQYF	TGTGCCAGCAGCCAAGATCTTACAGCCTACGAGCAGTACTTC
TRBV12-3/TRBV12-4	once	TRBJ2-5	-	CASRNRGETQYF	TGTGCCAGCAGGAACCGGGGAGAGACCCAGTACTTC
TRBV12-3/TRBV12-4	-	TRBJ1-1	TRBD1	CASSWTGNTEAFF	TGTGCCAGCAGTTGGACAGGGAACACTGAAGCTTTCTTT
TRBV3-1/TRBV3-2	-	TRBJ2-2	-	CASSQEWGAGELFF	TGTGCCAGCAGCCAAGAATGGGGGGCCGGGGAGCTGTTTTTT
TRBV10-3	-	TRBJ2-2	-	CATSDLRGSGELFF	TGTGCCACTTCCGATCTCAGGGGCTCCGGGGAGCTGTTTTTT